This passage covers 10 T cell receptor beta chains from one sample sequenced in a study of OX40 agonist ivuxolimab in advanced cancers. Sequencing was performed with immunoSEQ multiplex PCR; in TCRdb, only in-frame clones are kept and a portion is missing. The sample yields over 85,000 clones, 80% to 95% seen once. Source: CD4+ or CD8+ T cells sorted from blood, taken in a trial of the OX40 agonist ivuxolimab. These receptor sequences come from an adult with an advanced solid tumor such as melanoma, head and neck, liver or kidney cancer.

The chain joins TRBV7-2 to TRBJ2-7, with 8 bases identical to TRBD2. Trimming removed 5 bases from V and 4 bases from J; junction bases left unmatched: 10. The germline V gene has CDR1 SGHTA and CDR2 FQGNSA. The CDR3 sequence is 15 residues long. CDR3 DNA sequence: TGTGCCAGCAGCCCTAGGGTTAGCGGGACTTACGAGCAGTACTTC. Its protein product is CASSPRVSGTYEQYF.

This chain joins TRBV11-2 and TRBJ1-3; no definite D call. This CDR3 has 14 residues. Germline CDR1 is SGHAT and CDR2 is FQNNGV. V lost 4 bases and J 1 base, leaving 8 bases between the germline ends. DNA of the CDR3: TGTGCCAGCAGCTCCCCCAAATCTGGAAACACCATATATTTT. Translating it yields CASSSPKSGNTIYF.

Details on this clone: At one boundary the junction diverges from the germline segment, which might be a read error. The V and J genes are TRBV2 and TRBJ2-2; no definite D call. In germline, CDR1 is SNHLY, CDR2 FYNNEI. This CDR3 region has 15 residues. The CDR3 nucleotides are TGTGTCAGCAGTGTGGGCAGCGCGAACACCGGGGAGCTGTTTTTT. As protein: CVSSVGSANTGELFF. Together with reference TRBV2 and TRBJ2-2, the CDR3 gives the full variable domain: EPEVTQTPSHQVTQMGQEVILRCVPISNHLYFYWYRQILGQKVEFLVSFYNNEISEKSEIFDDQFSVERPDGSNFTLKIRSTKLEDSAMYFCVSSVGSANTGELFFGEGSRLTVL.

The V gene is TRBV29-1, the J gene TRBJ1-1, with D hard to call. The CDR3 has 12 amino acids. The germline V gene encodes CDR1 SQVTM and CDR2 ANQGSEA. Trimming removed 5 bases at V and 2 bases at J, with 9 bases between. CDR3 loop: CSVPDVNTEAFF. As DNA, the CDR3 is TGCAGCGTTCCGGACGTTAACACTGAAGCTTTCTTT.

V usage is TRBV11-2 and J usage is TRBJ1-3; D may be TRBD1 (5 bases). Germline V gene data show CDR1 as SGHAT and CDR2 as FQNNGV. This CDR3 region has 14 residues. Trimming took 4 bases from V and 4 from J, leaving 11 bases between them. The CDR3: CASSSRAGGNTIYF. The CDR3 DNA reads as TGTGCCAGCAGCTCCAGGGCGGGGGGAAACACCATATATTTT.

The rearrangement links TRBV7-2 to TRBJ2-5; 13 positions agree with TRBD2. The CDR3 runs 15 residues. Trimming at V came to 10 bases and at J to 7 bases, leaving 12 bases not matched to a gene. Germline assignment: CDR1 SGHTA and CDR2 FQGNSA. CDR3 sequence reads: CATREGLAGLGTQYF. CDR3 bases: TGTGCCACCCGAGAGGGACTAGCGGGACTGGGGACCCAGTACTTC. Based on the CDR3 plus reference TRBV7-2 and TRBJ2-5, the full variable domain is GAGVSQSPSNKVTEKGKDVELRCDPISGHTALYWYRQSLGQGLEFLIYFQGNSAPDKSGLPSDRFSAERTGGSVSTLTIQRTQQEDSAVYLCATREGLAGLGTQYFGPGTRLLVL.

This sequence joins TRBV19 and TRBJ2-1; TRBD2 might be the D (6 bases). Germline CDR1 is LNHDA and CDR2 is SQIVND (reference sequence). The CDR3 is 14 amino acids. Trimming cost V 6 bases and J 3 bases, with 12 bases left between them. The CDR3 sequence: CASRTGAGYNEQFF. DNA for the CDR3: TGTGCCAGTAGGACGGGAGCTGGCTACAATGAGCAGTTCTTC. Using reference TRBV19 and TRBJ2-1 for the parts outside the CDR3, the full variable domain is DGGITQSPKYLFRKEGQNVTLSCEQNLNHDAMYWYRQDPGQGLRLIYYSQIVNDFQKGDIAEGYSVSREKKESFPLTVTSAQKNPTAFYLCASRTGAGYNEQFFGPGTRLTVL.

This chain links TRBV28 with TRBJ2-5; unclear D gene. V lost 8 bases to trimming and J lost 5 bases, with 12 bases between them. The CDR3 has 12 residues. The germline gives CDR1 MDHEN, CDR2 SYDVKM. The CDR3 coding sequence is TGTGCCAGCGGTCAGGTAGGGGAGACCCAGTACTTC. This encodes CASGQVGETQYF. The full variable domain, rest sourced from reference TRBV28 and TRBJ2-5, is DVKVTQSSRYLVKRTGEKVFLECVQDMDHENMFWYRQDPGLGLRLIYFSYDVKMKEKGDIPEGYSVSREKKERFSLILESASTNQTSMYLCASGQVGETQYFGPGTRLLVL.

This rearrangement joins TRBV9 to TRBJ2-5, with a possible D match to TRBD2 (6 bases). The V end lost 5 bases, the J end lost 1 base, and 9 bases lay between the germline ends. Germline V CDR1 and CDR2: SGDLS, YYNGEE. This CDR3 has 13 amino acids. The CDR3 region is CASSASVQETQYF. The DNA of the CDR3 is TGTGCCAGCAGTGCTAGCGTCCAAGAGACCCAGTACTTC.

The V and J genes are TRBV5-5 and TRBJ1-2; TRBD1 agrees at 8 bases. The CDR3 consists of 15 residues. With 1 base clipped from V and 5 bases from J, the junction kept 7 bases outside the gene matches. Germline V gives CDR1 SGHKS, CDR2 YYEKEE (reference sequence). The CDR3 DNA follows: TGTGCCAGCAGCTTGTTCCAACAGGGGGTTTATGGCTACACCTTC. It yields the protein CASSLFQQGVYGYTF.